The clone carrying this T cell receptor beta chain was seen only a few times. For TCRbeta, the library was prepared with unique molecular identifiers. TCRdb itself ran the PCR reads through MiXCR, one entry per CDR3 protein. The sample lists 330,000 or so distinct CDR3 sequences, over 9% occurring once. The CDR3 loop spans 15 amino acids. CDR1 and CDR2 from the germline V gene are SGHRS and YFSETQ. V lost 1 base and J 0 bases, leaving 8 bases between the germline ends. This sample is part of a study of T-cell reconstitution after alpha-beta-depleted transplantation in children. V usage is TRBV5-1 and J usage is TRBJ2-1; D gene uncertain. This sequence originates from a human donor who donated a stem cell graft to a child with acute lymphoblastic leukemia. This material consisted of PBMCs from the stem cell graft donor, taken from the stem cell graft. CDR3 protein: CASSLTMSSYNEQFF. The CDR3 DNA sequence: TGCGCCAGCAGCTTGACTATGAGCTCCTACAATGAGCAGTTCTTC.